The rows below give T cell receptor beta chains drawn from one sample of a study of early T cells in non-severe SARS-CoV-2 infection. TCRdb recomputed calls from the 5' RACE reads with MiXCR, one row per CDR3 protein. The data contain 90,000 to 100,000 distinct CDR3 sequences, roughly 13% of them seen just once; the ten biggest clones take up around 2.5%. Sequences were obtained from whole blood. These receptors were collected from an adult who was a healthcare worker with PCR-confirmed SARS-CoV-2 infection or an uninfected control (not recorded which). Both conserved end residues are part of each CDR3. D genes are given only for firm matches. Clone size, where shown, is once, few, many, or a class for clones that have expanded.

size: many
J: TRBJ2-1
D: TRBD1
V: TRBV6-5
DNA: TGTGCCAGCAGTTTCGACCGGGACAGGGCCTATGAGCAGTTCTTC
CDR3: CASSFDRDRAYEQFF

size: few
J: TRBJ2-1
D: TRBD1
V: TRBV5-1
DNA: TGCGCCAGCAGCTCCGGGCCGGGACAGGGGAGGTATGAGCAGTTCTTC
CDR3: CASSSGPGQGRYEQFF

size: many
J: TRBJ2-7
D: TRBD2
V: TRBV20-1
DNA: TGCAGTGCTAGAGATCTAGCGGGGGCCTACGAGCAGTACTTC
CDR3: CSARDLAGAYEQYF

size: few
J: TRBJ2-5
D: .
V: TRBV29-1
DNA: TGCAGCGTGCGACGGGAAGAGACCCAGTACTTC
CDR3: CSVRREETQYF

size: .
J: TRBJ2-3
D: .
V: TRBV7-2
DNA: TGTGCCAGCAGCTCGACGGGACCAGCAGCGAATACGCAGTATTTT
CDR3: CASSSTGPAANTQYF

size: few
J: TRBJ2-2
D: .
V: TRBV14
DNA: TGTGCCAGCAAGCCCCTGGGGAACACCGGGGAGCTGTTTTTT
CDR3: CASKPLGNTGELFF

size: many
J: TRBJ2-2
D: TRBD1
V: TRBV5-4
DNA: TGTGCCAGCAGCTTACCGGGACAGGGTGGGACCGGGGAGCTGTTTTTT
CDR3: CASSLPGQGGTGELFF

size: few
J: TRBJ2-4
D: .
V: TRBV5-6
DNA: TGTGCCAGCAGCGTTCCTAGCGACGGAGCCAAAAACATTCAGTACTTC
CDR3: CASSVPSDGAKNIQYF

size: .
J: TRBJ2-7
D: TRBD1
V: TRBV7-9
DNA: TGTGCCAGCAGCCAAAATCCGGGACAGGGGGAACGGCAGTACTTC
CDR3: CASSQNPGQGERQYF

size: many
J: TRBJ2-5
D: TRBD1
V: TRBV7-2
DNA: TGTGCCAGCAGCTTACCCTGGACAGGGATGGAGACCCAGTACTTC
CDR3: CASSLPWTGMETQYF

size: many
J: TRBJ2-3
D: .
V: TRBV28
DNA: TGTGCCAGCAGCCTCACAGATACGCAGTATTTT
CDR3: CASSLTDTQYF

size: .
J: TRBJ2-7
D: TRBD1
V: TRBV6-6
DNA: TGTGCCAGCAGTTACTCCCCAACCACAGGGGCTGGGTTC
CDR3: CASSYSPTTGAGF

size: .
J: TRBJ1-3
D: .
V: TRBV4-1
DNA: TGCGCCAGCAGCCAAGCCCCTATCTCTGGAAACACCATATATTTT
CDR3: CASSQAPISGNTIYF

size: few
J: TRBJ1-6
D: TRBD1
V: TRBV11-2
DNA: TGTGCCAGCAGCTCTTCCGGGACAGCGGATTCACCCCTCCACTTT
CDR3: CASSSSGTADSPLHF

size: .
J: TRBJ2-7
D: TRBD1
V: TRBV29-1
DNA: TGCAGCGTTGGTGGACAGGGGGCGTCTGAGGTAAACGAGCAGTACTTC
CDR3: CSVGGQGASEVNEQYF

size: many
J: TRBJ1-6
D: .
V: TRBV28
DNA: TGTGCCAGCAGTGGACCAGGGGCTGGCTATAATTCACCCCTCCACTTT
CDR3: CASSGPGAGYNSPLHF

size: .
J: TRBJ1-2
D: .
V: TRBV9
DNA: TGTGCCAGCAGCGAAAGGGATAACTATGGCTACACCTTC
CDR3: CASSERDNYGYTF

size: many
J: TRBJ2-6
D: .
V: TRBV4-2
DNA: TGTGCCAGCAGCCAACTATCCCCAGCAGGGGTTAAAGCTGGGGCCAACGTCCTGACTTTC
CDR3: CASSQLSPAGVKAGANVLTF

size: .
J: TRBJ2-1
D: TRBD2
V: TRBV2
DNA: TGTGCCAGCAGTGAGACTAGCGGGGGATGGGATGAGCAGTTCTTC
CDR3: CASSETSGGWDEQFF

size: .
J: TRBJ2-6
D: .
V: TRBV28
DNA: TGTGCCAGCGGGGATGCAGGGGCCAACGTCCTGACTTTC
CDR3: CASGDAGANVLTF

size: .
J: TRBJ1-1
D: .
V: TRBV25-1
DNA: TGTGCCAGCAGTGAGTTTGAGGGGAACTCTGAAGCTTTCTTT
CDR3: CASSEFEGNSEAFF

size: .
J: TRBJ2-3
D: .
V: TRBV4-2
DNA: TGTGCCAGCAGCCAAGTAGGGGCAGAGAACACAGATACGCAGTATTTT
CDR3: CASSQVGAENTDTQYF

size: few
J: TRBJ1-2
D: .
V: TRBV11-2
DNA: TGTGCCAGCAGCTCCCCAGACAAGGGCCACTATGGCTACACCTTC
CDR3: CASSSPDKGHYGYTF

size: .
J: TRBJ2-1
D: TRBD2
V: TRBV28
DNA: TGTGCCAGCAGTCTAGCGGGGACTTCTTACAATGAGCAGTTCTTC
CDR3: CASSLAGTSYNEQFF

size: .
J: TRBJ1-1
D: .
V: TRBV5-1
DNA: TGCGCCAGCGGCAAGGGGCTCGGGGGCACTGAAGCTTTCTTT
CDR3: CASGKGLGGTEAFF

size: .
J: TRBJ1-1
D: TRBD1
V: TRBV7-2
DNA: TGTGCCAGCAGCTTAGCCGACAGGGGCACTGAAGCTTTCTTT
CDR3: CASSLADRGTEAFF

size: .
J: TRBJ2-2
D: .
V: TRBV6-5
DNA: TGTGCCAGCAGTTACCGGACTATCCCGGGGACCCCGAACACCGGGGAGCTGTTTTTT
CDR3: CASSYRTIPGTPNTGELFF

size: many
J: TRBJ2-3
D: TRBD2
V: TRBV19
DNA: TGTGCCAGTAGCATAGGGAGCGGGGGGGAGGCAGATACGCAGTATTTT
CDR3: CASSIGSGGEADTQYF

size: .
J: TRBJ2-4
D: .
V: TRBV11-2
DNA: TGTGCCAGCAGCTTAGCCAGGGAAAACATTCAGTACTTC
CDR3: CASSLARENIQYF

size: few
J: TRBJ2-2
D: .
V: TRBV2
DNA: TGTGCCAGCAGCGAGGAGTTGGCCGGGGAGCTGTTTTTT
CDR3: CASSEELAGELFF

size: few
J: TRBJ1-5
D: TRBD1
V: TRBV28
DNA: TGTGCCAGCAGTTTAGCCGAGACAGGGGGCAATCAGCCCCAGCATTTT
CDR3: CASSLAETGGNQPQHF

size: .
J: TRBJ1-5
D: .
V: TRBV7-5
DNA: .
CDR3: CISVSEANSNSYSNQPQHF